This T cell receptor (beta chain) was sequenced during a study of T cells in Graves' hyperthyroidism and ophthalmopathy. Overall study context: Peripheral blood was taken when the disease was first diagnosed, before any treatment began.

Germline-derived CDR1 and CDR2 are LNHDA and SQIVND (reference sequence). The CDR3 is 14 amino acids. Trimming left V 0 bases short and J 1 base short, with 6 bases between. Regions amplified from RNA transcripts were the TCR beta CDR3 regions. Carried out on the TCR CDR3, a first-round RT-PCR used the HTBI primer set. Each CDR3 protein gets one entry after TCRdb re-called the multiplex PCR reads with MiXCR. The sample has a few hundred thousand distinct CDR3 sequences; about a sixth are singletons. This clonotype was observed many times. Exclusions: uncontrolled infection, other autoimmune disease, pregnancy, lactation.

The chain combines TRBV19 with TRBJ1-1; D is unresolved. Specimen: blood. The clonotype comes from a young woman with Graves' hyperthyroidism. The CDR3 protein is CASSIDGQNTEAFF. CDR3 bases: TGTGCCAGTAGTATAGACGGGCAGAACACTGAAGCTTTCTTT.